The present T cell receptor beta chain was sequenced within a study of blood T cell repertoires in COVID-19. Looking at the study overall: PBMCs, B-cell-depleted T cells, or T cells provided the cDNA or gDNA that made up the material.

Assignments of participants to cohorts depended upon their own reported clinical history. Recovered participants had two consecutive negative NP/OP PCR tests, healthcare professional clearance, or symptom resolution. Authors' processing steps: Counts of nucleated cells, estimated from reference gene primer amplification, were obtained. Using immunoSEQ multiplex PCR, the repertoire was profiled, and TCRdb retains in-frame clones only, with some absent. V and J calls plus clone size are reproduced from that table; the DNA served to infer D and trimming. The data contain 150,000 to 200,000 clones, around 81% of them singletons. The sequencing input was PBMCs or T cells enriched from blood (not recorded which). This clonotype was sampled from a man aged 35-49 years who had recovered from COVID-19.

CDR3 sequence: CASSAGQTDTQYF. The CDR3 region has the DNA TGCGCCAGCAGCGCCGGACAGACAGATACGCAGTATTTT. This chain links TRBV5-1 with TRBJ2-3; the D gene is possibly TRBD1 (6 bases). Per germline, CDR1 SGHRS and CDR2 YFSETQ. The CDR3 has 13 amino acids. Trimming took 4 bases from V and 3 from J, leaving 9 bases between them.